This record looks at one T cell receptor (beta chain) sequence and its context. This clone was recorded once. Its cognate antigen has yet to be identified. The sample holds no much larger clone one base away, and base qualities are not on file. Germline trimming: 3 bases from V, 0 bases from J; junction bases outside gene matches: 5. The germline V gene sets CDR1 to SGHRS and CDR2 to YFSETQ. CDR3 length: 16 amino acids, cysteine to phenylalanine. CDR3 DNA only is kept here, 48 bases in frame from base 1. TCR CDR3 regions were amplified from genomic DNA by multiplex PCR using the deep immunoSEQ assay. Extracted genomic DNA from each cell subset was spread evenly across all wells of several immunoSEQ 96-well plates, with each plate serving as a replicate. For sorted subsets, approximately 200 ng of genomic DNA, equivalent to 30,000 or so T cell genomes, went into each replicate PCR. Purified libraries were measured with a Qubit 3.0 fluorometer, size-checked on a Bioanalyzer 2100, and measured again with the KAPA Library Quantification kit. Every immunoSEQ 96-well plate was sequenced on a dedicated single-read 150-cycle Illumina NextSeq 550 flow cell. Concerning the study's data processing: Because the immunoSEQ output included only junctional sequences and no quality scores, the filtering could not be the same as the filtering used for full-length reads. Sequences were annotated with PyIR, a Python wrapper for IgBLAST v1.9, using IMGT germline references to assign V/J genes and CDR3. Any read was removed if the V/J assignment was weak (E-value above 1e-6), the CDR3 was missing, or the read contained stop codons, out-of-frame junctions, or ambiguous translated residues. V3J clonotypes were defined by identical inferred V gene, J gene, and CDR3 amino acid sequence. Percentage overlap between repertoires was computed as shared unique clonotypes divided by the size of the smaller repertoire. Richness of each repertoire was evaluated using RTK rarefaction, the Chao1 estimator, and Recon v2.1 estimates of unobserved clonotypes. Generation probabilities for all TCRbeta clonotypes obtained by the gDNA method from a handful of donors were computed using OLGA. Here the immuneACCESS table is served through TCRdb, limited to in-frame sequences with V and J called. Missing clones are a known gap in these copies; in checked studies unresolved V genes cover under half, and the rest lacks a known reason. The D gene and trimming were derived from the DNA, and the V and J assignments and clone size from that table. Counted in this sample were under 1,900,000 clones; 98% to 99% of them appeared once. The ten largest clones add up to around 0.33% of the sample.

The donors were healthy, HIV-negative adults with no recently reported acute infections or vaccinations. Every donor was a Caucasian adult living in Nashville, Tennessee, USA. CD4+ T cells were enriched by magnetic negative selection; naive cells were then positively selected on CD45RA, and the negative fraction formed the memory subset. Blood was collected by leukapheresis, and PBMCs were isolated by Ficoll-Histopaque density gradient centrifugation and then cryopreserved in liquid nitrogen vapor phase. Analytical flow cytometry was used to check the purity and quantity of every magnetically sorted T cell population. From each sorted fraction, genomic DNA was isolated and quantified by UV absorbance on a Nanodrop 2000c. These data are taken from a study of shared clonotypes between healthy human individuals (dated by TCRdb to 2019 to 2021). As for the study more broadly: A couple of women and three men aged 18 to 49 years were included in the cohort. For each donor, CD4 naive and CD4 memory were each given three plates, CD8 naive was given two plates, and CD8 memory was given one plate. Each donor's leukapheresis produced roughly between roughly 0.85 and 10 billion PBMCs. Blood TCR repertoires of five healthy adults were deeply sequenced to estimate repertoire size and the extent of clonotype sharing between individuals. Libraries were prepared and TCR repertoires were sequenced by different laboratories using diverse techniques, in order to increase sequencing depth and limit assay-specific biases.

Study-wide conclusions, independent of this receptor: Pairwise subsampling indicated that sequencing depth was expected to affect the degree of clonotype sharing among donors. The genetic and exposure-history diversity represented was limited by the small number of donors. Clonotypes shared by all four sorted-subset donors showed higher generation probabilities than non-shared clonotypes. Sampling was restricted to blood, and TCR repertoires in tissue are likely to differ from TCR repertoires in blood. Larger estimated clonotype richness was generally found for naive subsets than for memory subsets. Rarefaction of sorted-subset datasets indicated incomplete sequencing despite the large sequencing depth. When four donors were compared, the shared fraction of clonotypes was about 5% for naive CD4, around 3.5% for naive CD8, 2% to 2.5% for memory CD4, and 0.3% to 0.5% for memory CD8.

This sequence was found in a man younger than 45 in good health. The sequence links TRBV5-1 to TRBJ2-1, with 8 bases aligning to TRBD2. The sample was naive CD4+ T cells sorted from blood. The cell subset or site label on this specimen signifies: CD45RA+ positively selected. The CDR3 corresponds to CASSSGGGSSYNEQFF. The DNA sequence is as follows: TGCGCCAGCAGCTCTGGCGGGGGGAGCTCCTACAATGAGCAGTTCTTC.